This T cell receptor (beta chain) was retrieved from a study of cytomegalovirus exposure and HLA in healthy donors. Study results and caveats: Beyond CMV serostatus, there was no information to go on about immune exposure.

A word on this clone: Its target is not known. At one end the junction does not follow the germline gene, possibly because of a read error. At the DNA level, this CDR3 is encoded by other sequences in the same sample as well.

Primers included in the PCR were 60 Vbeta and 13 Jbeta primers. The assay was immunoSEQ multiplex PCR, and TCRdb's table has in-frame clones only and misses some. The profile shows about 160,000 clones, around 78% of them singletons. The CDR3 length is 15 residues. Per the germline V gene, CDR1 is SGHRS and CDR2 is YFSETQ. The sequence came from a woman aged 40 to 49 in good health and CMV-seropositive. Sequenced sample: PBMCs. V and J are TRBV5-1 and TRBJ1-4; the match to TRBD1 covers 7 bases. CDR3 amino acids: CASSTTGTEEEKLFF. The CDR3 DNA follows: TGCGCCAGCAGCACAACCGGGACAGAAGAGGAAAAACTGTTCTTT.